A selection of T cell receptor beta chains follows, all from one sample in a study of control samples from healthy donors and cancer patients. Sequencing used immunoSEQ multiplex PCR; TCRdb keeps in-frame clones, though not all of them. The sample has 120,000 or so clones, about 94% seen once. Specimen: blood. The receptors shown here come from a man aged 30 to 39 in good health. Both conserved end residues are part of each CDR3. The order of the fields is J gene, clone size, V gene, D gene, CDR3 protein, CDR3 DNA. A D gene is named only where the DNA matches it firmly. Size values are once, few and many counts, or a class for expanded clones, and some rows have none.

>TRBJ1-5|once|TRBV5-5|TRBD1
CASSFYPGTGNSNQPQHF
TGTGCCAGCAGCTTTTACCCCGGGACAGGGAATAGCAATCAGCCCCAGCATTTT
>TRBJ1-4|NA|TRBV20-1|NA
CSARDRGGLSF
TGCAGTGCTAGAGACCGGGGGGGACTATCGTTT
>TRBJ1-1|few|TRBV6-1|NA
CASSERPGLLLGNTEAFF
TGTGCCAGCAGTGAACGGCCAGGGCTCCTTTTGGGGAACACTGAAGCTTTCTTT
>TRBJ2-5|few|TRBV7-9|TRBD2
CASSWTRRGGRGEETQYF
TGTGCCAGCAGCTGGACCCGACGGGGGGGCCGAGGGGAGGAGACCCAGTACTTC
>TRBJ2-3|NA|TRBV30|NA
CAWTGGTDTQYF
TGTGCCTGGACAGGGGGCACAGATACGCAGTATTTT
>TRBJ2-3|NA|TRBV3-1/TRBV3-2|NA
CASSQSDTQYF
TGTGCCAGCAGCCAGTCAGATACGCAGTATTTT
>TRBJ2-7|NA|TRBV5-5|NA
CASSLTMTGPYEQYF
TGTGCCAGCAGCTTAACCATGACAGGCCCCTACGAGCAGTACTTC
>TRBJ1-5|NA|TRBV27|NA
CASSSGTRSNQPQHF
TGTGCCAGCAGTTCCGGCACAAGAAGCAATCAGCCCCAGCATTTT
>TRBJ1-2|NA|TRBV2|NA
CARGRTNYGYTF
TGTGCCAGAGGACGTACCAACTATGGCTACACCTTC
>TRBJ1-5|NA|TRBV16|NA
CASSQSRNPGGQPQHF
TGTGCCAGCAGCCAATCCCGGAATCCGGGCGGCCAGCCCCAGCATTTT
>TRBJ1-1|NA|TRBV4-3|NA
CASSQEGPGGNTEAFF
TGCGCCAGCAGCCAAGAGGGCCCCGGGGGGAACACTGAAGCTTTCTTT
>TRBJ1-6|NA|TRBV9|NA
CASSVGAGQGSPLHF
TGTGCCAGCAGCGTAGGGGCAGGGCAGGGCTCACCCCTCCACTTT
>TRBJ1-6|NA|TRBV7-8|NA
CASSLVDTAQPRPSPLHF
TGTGCCAGCAGCTTAGTCGACACAGCCCAACCCCGCCCTTCACCCCTCCACTTT
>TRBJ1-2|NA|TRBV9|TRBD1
CASSVKDRVTHYGYTF
TGTGCCAGCAGCGTAAAGGACAGGGTGACACACTATGGCTACACCTTC
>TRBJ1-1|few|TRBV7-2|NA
CASTPMRGTEAFF
TGTGCCAGCACCCCGATGAGGGGCACTGAAGCTTTCTTT
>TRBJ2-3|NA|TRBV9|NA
CASSSEGADTDTQYF
TGTGCCAGCAGCTCGGAGGGGGCGGACACAGATACGCAGTATTTT
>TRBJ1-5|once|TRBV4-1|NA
CASSLGQTDQPQHF
TGCGCCAGCAGCCTAGGACAGACCGATCAGCCCCAGCATTTT
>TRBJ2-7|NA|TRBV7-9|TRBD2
CASSLTSGGNEQYF
TGTGCCAGCAGCCTGACTAGCGGGGGCAACGAGCAGTACTTC
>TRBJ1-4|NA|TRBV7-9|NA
CASSTKDSLTNEKLFF
TGTGCCAGCAGCACTAAGGACAGTCTAACTAATGAAAAACTGTTTTTT
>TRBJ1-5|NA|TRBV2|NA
CASSGEGFGGQPQHF
TGTGCCAGCAGTGGAGAAGGATTCGGCGGTCAGCCCCAGCATTTT
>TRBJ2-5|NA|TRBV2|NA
CASSDRGRETQYF
TGTGCCAGCAGTGACAGGGGACGAGAGACCCAGTACTTC
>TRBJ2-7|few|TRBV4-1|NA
CASSLGGTSAYEQYF
TGCGCCAGCAGCCTCGGGGGAACGTCAGCCTACGAGCAGTACTTC
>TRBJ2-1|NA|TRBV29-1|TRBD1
CSVEGGGTGGAPYNEQFF
TGCAGCGTTGAAGGTGGGGGAACAGGGGGTGCTCCTTACAATGAGCAGTTCTTC
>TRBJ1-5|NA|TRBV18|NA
CASSPQGESQPQHF
TGTGCCAGCTCACCACAAGGGGAGAGCCAGCCCCAGCATTTT
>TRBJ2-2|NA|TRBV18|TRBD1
CASSLGPGQHTGELFF
TGTGCCAGCTCACTTGGGCCGGGACAGCACACCGGGGAGCTGTTTTTT
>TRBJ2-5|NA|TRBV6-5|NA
CASSYSVWGETQYF
TGTGCCAGCAGTTACTCTGTGTGGGGAGAGACCCAGTACTTC
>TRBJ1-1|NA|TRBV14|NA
CASSQLANTEAFF
TGTGCCAGCAGCCAATTGGCCAACACTGAAGCTTTCTTT
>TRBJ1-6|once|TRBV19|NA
CASSMAGFGDSPLHF
TGTGCCAGTAGTATGGCGGGGTTCGGGGATTCACCCCTCCACTTT
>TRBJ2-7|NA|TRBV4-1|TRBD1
CASSQGTGLYEQYF
TGCGCCAGCAGCCAAGGGACAGGGCTCTACGAGCAGTACTTC
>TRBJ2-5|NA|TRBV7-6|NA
CASRQDVNSQETQYF
TGTGCCAGCAGACAGGACGTGAACTCCCAAGAGACCCAGTACTTC
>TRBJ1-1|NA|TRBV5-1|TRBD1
CASSFWTGESTEAFF
TGCGCCAGCAGCTTCTGGACAGGGGAGTCCACTGAAGCTTTCTTT
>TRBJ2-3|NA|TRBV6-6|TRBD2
CASSLISGGAGDTQYF
TGTGCCAGCAGTTTGATTAGCGGGGGGGCCGGGGATACGCAGTATTTT
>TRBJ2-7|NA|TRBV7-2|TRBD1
CASSLKGQSSYEQYF
TGTGCCAGCAGCTTAAAGGGACAGTCCTCCTACGAGCAGTACTTC
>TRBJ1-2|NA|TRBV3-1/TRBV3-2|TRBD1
CASSHGQGGYGYTF
TGTGCCAGCAGCCATGGACAGGGAGGCTATGGCTACACCTTC
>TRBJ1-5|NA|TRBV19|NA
CASSMGNQPQHF
TGTGCCAGTAGTATGGGCAATCAGCCCCAGCATTTT
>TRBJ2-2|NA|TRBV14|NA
CASSRLRGTGELFF
TGTGCCAGCAGCCGGCTACGGGGCACCGGGGAGCTGTTTTTT
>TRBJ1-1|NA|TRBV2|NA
CASARRQTSEAFF
TGTGCCAGCGCGAGGCGACAGACTTCTGAAGCTTTCTTT
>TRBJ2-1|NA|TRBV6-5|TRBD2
CASSPTSGGGNEQFF
TGTGCCAGCAGCCCGACTAGCGGGGGGGGCAATGAGCAGTTCTTC
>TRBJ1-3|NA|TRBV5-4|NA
CASSLFGAVDMSSGNTIYF
TGTGCCAGCAGCTTGTTCGGGGCAGTAGACATGAGCTCTGGAAACACCATATATTTT
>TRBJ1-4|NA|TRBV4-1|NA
CASSPRTANEKLFF
TGCGCCAGCAGCCCGCGGACAGCTAATGAAAAACTGTTTTTT
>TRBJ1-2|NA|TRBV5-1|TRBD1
CASSSQGAGGYTF
TGCGCCAGCAGCTCACAGGGGGCCGGAGGCTACACCTTC
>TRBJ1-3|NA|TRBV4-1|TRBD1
CASSQVVSQGAIDSGNTIYF
TGCGCCAGCAGCCAAGTGGTTTCGCAGGGGGCTATCGACTCTGGAAACACCATATATTTT
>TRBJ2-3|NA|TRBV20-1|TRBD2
CSGLAVDTQYF
TGCAGCGGACTAGCAGTGGATACGCAGTATTTT
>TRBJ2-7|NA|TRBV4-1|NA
CASSQEGQIYEQYF
TGCGCCAGCAGCCAAGAAGGACAGATCTACGAGCAGTACTTC
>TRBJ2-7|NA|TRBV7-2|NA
CASSLERGATYEQYF
TGTGCCAGCAGCTTAGAACGGGGGGCAACCTACGAGCAGTACTTC
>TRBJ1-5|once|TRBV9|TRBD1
CASSVEGGKQPQHF
TGTGCCAGCAGCGTAGAAGGGGGCAAACAGCCCCAGCATTTT
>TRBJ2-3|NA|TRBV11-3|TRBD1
CASSSRGQGTQYF
TGTGCCAGCAGCTCCAGGGGGCAGGGTACGCAGTATTTT
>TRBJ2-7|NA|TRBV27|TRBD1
CASSATGGEYEQYF
TGTGCCAGCAGTGCAACAGGGGGCGAATACGAGCAGTACTTC
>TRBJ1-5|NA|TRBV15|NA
CATSRDRGANQPQHF
TGTGCCACCAGCAGAGATCGAGGGGCCAATCAGCCCCAGCATTTT
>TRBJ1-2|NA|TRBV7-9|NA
CATPLGVYGYTF
TGTGCCACCCCCTTGGGGGTCTATGGCTACACCTTC
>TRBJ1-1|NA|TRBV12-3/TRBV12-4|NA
CASSPSTEAFF
TGTGCCAGCAGCCCTAGCACTGAAGCTTTCTTT
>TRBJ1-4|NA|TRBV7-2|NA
CASSLKERSFNEKLFF
TGTGCCAGCAGCTTAAAGGAGCGGTCCTTTAATGAAAAACTGTTTTTT
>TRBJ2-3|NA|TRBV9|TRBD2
CASSIRGGADPFDTQYF
TGTGCCAGCAGCATTCGCGGGGGGGCGGATCCTTTTGATACGCAGTATTTT